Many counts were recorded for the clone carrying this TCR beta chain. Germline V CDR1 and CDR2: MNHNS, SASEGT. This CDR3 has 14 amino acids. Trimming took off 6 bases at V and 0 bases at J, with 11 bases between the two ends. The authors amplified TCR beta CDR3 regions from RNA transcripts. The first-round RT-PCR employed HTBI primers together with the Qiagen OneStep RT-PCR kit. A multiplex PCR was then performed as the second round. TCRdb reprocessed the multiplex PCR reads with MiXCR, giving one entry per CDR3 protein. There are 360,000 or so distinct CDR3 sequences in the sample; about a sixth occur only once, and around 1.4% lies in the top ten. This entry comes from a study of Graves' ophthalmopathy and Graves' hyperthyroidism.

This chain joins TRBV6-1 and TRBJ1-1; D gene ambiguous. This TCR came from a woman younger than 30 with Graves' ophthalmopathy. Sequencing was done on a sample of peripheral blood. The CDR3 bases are TGTGCCAGCAGGAGAGACGGTATGAACACTGAAGCTTTCTTT. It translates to CASRRDGMNTEAFF.